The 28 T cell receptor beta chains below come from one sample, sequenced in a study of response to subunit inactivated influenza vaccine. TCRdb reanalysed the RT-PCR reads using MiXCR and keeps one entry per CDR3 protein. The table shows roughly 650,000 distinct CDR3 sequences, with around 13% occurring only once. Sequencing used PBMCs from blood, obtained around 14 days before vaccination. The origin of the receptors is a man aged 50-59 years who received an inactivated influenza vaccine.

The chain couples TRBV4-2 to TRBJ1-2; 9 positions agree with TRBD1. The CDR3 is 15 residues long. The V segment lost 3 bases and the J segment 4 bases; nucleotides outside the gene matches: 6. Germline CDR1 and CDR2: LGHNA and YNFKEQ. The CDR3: CASSQGLGQGYGYTF. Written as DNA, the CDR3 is TGTGCCAGCAGCCAGGGACTGGGACAGGGCTATGGCTACACCTTC.

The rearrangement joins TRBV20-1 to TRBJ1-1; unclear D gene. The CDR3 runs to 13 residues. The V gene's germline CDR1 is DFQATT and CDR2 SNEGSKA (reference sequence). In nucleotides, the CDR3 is TGCAGCCAACCGGGTGGCGTGAACACTGAAGCTTTCTTT. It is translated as CSQPGGVNTEAFF.

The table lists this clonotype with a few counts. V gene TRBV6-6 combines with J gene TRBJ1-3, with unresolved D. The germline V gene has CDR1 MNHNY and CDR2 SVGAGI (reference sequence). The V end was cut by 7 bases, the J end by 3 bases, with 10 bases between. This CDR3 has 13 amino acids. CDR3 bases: TGTGCCAGCAAGCCCGGGGATGGAAACACCATATATTTT. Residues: CASKPGDGNTIYF.

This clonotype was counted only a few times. DNA for the CDR3: TGCAGTGCTAGCGCTGTCGGACGGATAAATTCACCCCTCCACTTT. Its protein product is CSASAVGRINSPLHF. This chain connects TRBV20-1 to TRBJ1-6; the D is unclear. Germline V gene lookup returns CDR1 DFQATT and CDR2 SNEGSKA (reference sequence). V lost 3 bases and J 7 bases, leaving 16 bases between the germline ends. The CDR3 runs to 15 residues.

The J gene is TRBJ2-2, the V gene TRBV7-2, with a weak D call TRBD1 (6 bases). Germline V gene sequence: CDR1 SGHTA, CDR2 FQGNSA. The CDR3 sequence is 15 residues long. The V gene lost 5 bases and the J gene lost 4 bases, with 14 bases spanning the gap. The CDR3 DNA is TGTGCCAGCAGCCCGGGACATGGAATCACCGGGGAGCTGTTTTTT. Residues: CASSPGHGITGELFF.

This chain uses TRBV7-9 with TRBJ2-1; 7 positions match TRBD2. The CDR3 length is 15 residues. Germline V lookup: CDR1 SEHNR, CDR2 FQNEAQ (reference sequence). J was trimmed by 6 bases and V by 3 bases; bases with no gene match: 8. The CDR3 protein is CASSFSSGGGNEQFF. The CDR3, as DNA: TGTGCCAGCAGCTTCTCTAGCGGCGGGGGCAATGAGCAGTTCTTC.

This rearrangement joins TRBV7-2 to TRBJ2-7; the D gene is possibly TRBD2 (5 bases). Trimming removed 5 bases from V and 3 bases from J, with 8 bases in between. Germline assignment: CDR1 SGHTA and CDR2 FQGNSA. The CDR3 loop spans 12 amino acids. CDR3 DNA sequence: TGTGCCAGCAGCGGACTGATCTACGAGCAGTACTTC. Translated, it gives CASSGLIYEQYF.

The CDR3 DNA follows: TGTGCCAGCAGTTTATTTAGCGCGGCCAAAAACATTCAGTACTTC. Translated, it gives CASSLFSAAKNIQYF. The chain is built from TRBV28 and TRBJ2-4, with D perhaps matching TRBD2 (5 bases). This CDR3 comprises 15 residues. Germline V gene data show CDR1 as MDHEN and CDR2 as SYDVKM. V shed 1 base and J shed 1 base, with 8 bases lying between them.

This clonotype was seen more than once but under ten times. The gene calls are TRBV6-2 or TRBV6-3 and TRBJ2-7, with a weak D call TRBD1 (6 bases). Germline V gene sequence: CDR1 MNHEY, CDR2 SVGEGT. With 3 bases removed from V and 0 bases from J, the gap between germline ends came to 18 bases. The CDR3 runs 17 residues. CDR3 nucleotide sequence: TGTGCCAGCAGTTATGTGGTGACAGGAAAGTTCTCCTACGAGCAGTACTTC. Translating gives CASSYVVTGKFSYEQYF.

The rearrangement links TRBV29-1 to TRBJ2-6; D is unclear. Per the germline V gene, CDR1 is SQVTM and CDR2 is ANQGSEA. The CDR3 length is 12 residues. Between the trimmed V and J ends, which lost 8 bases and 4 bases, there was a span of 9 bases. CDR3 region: CSISRGANVLTF. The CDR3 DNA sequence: TGCAGCATAAGTAGGGGGGCCAACGTCCTGACTTTC.

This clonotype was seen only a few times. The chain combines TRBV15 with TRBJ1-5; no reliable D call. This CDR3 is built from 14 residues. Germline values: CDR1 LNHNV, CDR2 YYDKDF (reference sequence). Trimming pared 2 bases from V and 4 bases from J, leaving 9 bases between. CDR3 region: CATSRYSGNQPQHF. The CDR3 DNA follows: TGTGCCACCAGCAGATACAGTGGGAATCAGCCCCAGCATTTT.

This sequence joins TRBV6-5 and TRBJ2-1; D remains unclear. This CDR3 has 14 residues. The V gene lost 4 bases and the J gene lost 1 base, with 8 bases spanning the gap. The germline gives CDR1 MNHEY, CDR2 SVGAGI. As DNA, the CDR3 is TGTGCCAGCAGTTTTACGGATTCCTACAATGAGCAGTTCTTC. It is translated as CASSFTDSYNEQFF.

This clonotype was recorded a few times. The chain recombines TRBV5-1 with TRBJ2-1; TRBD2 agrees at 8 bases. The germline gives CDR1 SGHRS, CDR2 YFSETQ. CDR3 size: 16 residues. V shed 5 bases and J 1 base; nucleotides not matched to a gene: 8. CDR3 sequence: CASRRRSGSSYNEQFF. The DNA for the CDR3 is TGCGCCAGCAGAAGACGGAGCGGGAGTTCCTACAATGAGCAGTTCTTC.

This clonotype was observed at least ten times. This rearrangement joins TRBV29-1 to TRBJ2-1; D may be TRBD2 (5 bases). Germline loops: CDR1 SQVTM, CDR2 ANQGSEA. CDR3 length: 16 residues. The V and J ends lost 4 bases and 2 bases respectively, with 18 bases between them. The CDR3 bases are TGCAGCGTTGCCTATCAGAGCGGAGGTGCCTACAATGAGCAGTTCTTC. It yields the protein CSVAYQSGGAYNEQFF.

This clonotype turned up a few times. CDR3 amino acids: CASSDALLAGSNEQFF. The CDR3 DNA follows: TGTGCCAGCAGCGACGCCCTCCTAGCGGGGAGCAATGAGCAGTTCTTC. The genes are TRBV3-1 and TRBJ2-1, with 9 bases fitting TRBD2. CDR1 is LGHDT, CDR2 YNNKEL, per germline (reference sequence). The CDR3 contains 16 residues. Trimming removed 5 bases from V and 6 bases from J; junction bases left unmatched: 11.

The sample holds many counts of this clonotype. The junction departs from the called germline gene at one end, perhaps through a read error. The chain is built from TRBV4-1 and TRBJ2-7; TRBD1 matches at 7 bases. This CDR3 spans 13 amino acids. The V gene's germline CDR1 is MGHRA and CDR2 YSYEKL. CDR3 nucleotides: TGTGCCAGCAGCCCCGGGACAGACTACGAGCAGTACTTC. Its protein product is CASSPGTDYEQYF.

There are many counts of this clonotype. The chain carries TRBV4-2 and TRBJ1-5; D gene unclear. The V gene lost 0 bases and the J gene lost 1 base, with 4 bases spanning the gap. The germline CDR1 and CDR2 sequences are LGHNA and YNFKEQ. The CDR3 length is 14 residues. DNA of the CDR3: TGTGCCAGCAGCCAAGACAGGAGCAATCAGCCCCAGCATTTT. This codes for CASSQDRSNQPQHF.

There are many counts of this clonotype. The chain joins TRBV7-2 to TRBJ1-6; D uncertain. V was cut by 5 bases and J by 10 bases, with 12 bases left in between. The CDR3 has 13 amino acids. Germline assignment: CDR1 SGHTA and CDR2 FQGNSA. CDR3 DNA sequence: TGTGCCAGCAGCCTGATAGTTCTATCACCCCTCCACTTT. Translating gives CASSLIVLSPLHF.

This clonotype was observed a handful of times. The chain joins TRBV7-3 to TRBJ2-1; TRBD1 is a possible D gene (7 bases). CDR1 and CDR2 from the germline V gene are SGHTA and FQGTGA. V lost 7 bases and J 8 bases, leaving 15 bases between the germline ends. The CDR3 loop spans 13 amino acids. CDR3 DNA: TGTGCCAGCAATCAGGGGGGTCTGGATGAGCAGTTCTTC. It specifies CASNQGGLDEQFF. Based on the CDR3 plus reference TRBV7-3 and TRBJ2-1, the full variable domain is GAGVSQTPSNKVTEKGKYVELRCDPISGHTALYWYRQSLGQGPEFLIYFQGTGAADDSGLPNDRFFAVRPEGSVSTLKIQRTERGDSAVYLCASNQGGLDEQFFGPGTRLTVL.

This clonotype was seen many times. In DNA form, the CDR3 reads TGTGCCAGCAGCTCGGGGCTCGGGGGAAACATTCAGTACTTC. This gives the protein CASSSGLGGNIQYF. This chain uses TRBV7-9 with TRBJ2-4; possible D gene TRBD2, 6 bases. CDR1 and CDR2 from the germline V gene are SEHNR and FQNEAQ (reference sequence). V was clipped by 4 bases and J by 6 bases, with 13 bases between them. CDR3 size: 14 residues.

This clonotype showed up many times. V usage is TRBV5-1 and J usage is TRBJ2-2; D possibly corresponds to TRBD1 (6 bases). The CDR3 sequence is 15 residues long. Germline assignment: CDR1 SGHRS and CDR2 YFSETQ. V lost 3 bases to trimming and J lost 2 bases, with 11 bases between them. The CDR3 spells CASSSGHSNTGELFF. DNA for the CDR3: TGCGCCAGCAGCTCGGGACACTCAAACACCGGGGAGCTGTTTTTT.

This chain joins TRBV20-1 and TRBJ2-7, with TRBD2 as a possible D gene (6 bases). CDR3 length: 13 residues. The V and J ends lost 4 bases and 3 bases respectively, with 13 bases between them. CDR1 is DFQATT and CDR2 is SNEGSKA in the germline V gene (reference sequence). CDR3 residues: CSAMKGLIYEQYF. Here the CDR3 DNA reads TGCAGTGCTATGAAGGGACTGATCTACGAGCAGTACTTC.

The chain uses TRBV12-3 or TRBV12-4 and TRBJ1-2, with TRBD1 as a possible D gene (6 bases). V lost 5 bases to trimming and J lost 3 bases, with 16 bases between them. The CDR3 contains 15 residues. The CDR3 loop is CASSQTGGAYYGYTF. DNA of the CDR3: TGTGCCAGCAGTCAGACCGGGGGCGCTTACTATGGCTACACCTTC.

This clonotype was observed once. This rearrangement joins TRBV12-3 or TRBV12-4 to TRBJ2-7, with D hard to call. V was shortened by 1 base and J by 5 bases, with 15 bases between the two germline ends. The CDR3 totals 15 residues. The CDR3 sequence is CASSLGPWVIHEQYF. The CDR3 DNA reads TGTGCCAGCAGTTTAGGGCCCTGGGTGATCCACGAGCAGTACTTC.

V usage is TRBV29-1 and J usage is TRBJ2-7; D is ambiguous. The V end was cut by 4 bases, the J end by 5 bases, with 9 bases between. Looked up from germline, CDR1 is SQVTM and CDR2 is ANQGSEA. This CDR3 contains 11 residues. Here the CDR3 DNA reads TGCAGCGTTGGGTTTGGCAACGAGCAGTACTTC. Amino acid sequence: CSVGFGNEQYF.

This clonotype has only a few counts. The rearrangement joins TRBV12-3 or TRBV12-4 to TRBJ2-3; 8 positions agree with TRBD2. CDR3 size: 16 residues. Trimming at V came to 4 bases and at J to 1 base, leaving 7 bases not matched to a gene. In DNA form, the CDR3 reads TGTGCCAGCAGTTCAATTATAGCGGGGCGCACAGATACGCAGTATTTT. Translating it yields CASSSIIAGRTDTQYF.

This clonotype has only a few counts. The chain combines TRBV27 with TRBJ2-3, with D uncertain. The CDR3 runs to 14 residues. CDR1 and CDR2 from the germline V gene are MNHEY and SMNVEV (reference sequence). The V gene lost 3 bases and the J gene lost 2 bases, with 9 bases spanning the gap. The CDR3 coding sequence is TGTGCCAGCAGTTTGTCGAGGAACACAGATACGCAGTATTTT. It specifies CASSLSRNTDTQYF.

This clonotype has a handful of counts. CDR3 DNA sequence: TGTGCCTGGAGTAGGCAGAGCTCCTACGAGCAGTACTTC. Translated: CAWSRQSSYEQYF. The V and J genes are TRBV30 and TRBJ2-7, with D unresolved. There are 13 residues in the CDR3. Germline values: CDR1 GTSNPN, CDR2 SVGIG (reference sequence). V shed 2 bases and J shed 0 bases, with 8 bases lying between them.